The 32 T cell receptor beta chains listed next were all sequenced from one sample in a study of Graves' ophthalmopathy and Graves' hyperthyroidism (dated by TCRdb to 2016 to 2018). Sequenced using an Illumina HiSeq 2000. For repertoire sequencing, TCR beta CDR3 regions were amplified from RNA transcripts. A first-round RT-PCR used HTBI primers with the Qiagen OneStep RT-PCR kit, followed by a second-round multiplex PCR, size selection and purification. TCRdb redid the processing of the public reads, applying fastp at Q25 and MiXCR, and retained in-frame beta chains. Rows with a matching CDR3 protein are joined into one entry that keeps the most common DNA and genes. The sample has around 400,000 distinct CDR3 sequences on record, around 20% of them singletons. The ten largest clones represent about 1.6% of the sample. The material sequenced was peripheral blood. The receptors were sampled from a woman in her late teens or twenties with Graves' ophthalmopathy. Donor details come from another sample of the same person, matched by shared clones.

The V and J genes are TRBV6-1 and TRBJ2-7, with 9 bases matching TRBD1. V shed 10 bases and J 4 bases; nucleotides not matched to a gene: 8. Germline lookup yields CDR1 MNHNS and CDR2 SASEGT. CDR3 size: 13 residues. CDR3: CATVRDRVYEQYF. The CDR3 nucleotides are TGTGCCACCGTCCGGGACAGGGTTTACGAGCAGTACTTC.

The chain joins TRBV5-1 to TRBJ1-6, with D perhaps TRBD1 (5 bases). The CDR3 sequence is 14 residues long. Trimming pared 0 bases from V and 14 bases from J, leaving 15 bases between. CDR1 is SGHRS, CDR2 YFSETQ, per germline. The CDR3 loop is CASSLEESGTALHF. For the CDR3, the DNA is TGCGCCAGCAGCTTGGAAGAGTCTGGGACTGCCCTCCACTTT.

There are many counts of this clonotype. V is TRBV5-6 and J is TRBJ1-1; no firm D call. This CDR3 is built from 14 residues. CDR1 is SGHDT and CDR2 is YYEEEE in the germline V gene. Trimming cost V 4 bases and J 1 base, with 11 bases left between them. The CDR3 here is CASSLSVPNTEAFF. CDR3 bases: TGTGCCAGCAGCCTGTCAGTCCCGAACACTGAAGCTTTCTTT. The whole variable domain, filled in from reference TRBV5-6 and TRBJ1-1, reads DAGVTQSPTHLIKTRGQQVTLRCSPKSGHDTVSWYQQALGQGPQFIFQYYEEEERQRGNFPDRFSGHQFPNYSSELNVNALLLGDSALYLCASSLSVPNTEAFFGQGTRLTVV.

The table lists this clonotype with many counts. The rearrangement joins TRBV28 to TRBJ2-7; TRBD1 might be the D (5 bases). Germline-derived CDR1 and CDR2 are MDHEN and SYDVKM. V lost 4 bases and J 5 bases, leaving 15 bases between the germline ends. The CDR3 sequence is 14 residues long. The CDR3 region has the DNA TGTGCCAGCAGTTCCCTCAGGGAAGTAGACGAGCAGTACTTC. Protein sequence: CASSSLREVDEQYF.

This clonotype was seen many times. V gene TRBV20-1 combines with J gene TRBJ1-1, with a possible D match to TRBD1 (6 bases). CDR1 is DFQATT and CDR2 is SNEGSKA in the germline V gene (reference sequence). The CDR3 totals 12 residues. With 5 bases removed from V and 4 bases from J, the gap between germline ends came to 11 bases. The CDR3 DNA follows: TGCAGTGCTGCACAGGGTTCCACTGAAGCTTTCTTT. Translation: CSAAQGSTEAFF.

The V and J genes are TRBV12-3 or TRBV12-4 and TRBJ2-3, with D perhaps TRBD1 or TRBD2 (5 bases each). The CDR3 runs 14 residues. V gave up 5 bases and J gave up 7 bases, with 16 bases separating them. As DNA, the CDR3 is TGTGCCAGCAGTCCCCTCAAGGGACGCCATACGCAGTATTTT. It translates to CASSPLKGRHTQYF.

This clonotype was observed at least ten times. The chain employs TRBV5-1 and TRBJ1-2, with a weak D call TRBD1 (5 bases). Germline V gene data show CDR1 as SGHRS and CDR2 as YFSETQ. The CDR3 loop spans 13 amino acids. V lost 6 bases, J lost 5 bases, and 14 bases lay in between. CDR3: CASTRGFLYGYTF. As DNA, the CDR3 is TGCGCCAGCACCCGGGGGTTTCTGTATGGCTACACCTTC.

J is TRBJ1-1 and V is TRBV6-5, with D tentatively TRBD1 (6 bases). CDR3 length: 15 residues. Germline assignment: CDR1 MNHEY and CDR2 SVGAGI. V lost 2 bases, J lost 4 bases, and 14 bases lay in between. DNA of the CDR3: TGTGCCAGCAGTTACATGACGGACAGTCGCACTGAAGCTTTCTTT. This sequence encodes CASSYMTDSRTEAFF.

The table lists this clonotype with many counts. An end of the junction does not agree with germline; a read error may underlie this. The genes are TRBV6-5 and TRBJ1-5, with TRBD1 matching 7 bases. The CDR3 consists of 13 residues. Germline V gives CDR1 MNHEY, CDR2 SVGAGI. The CDR3 sequence is CASSSRPGQPQHF. Here the CDR3 DNA reads TGTGCCAGCAGTTCCCGCCCGGGACAGCCCCAACATTTT.

This clonotype showed up many times. The chain links TRBV12-3 or TRBV12-4 to TRBJ1-2; D is possibly TRBD1 (5 bases). CDR3 length equals 12 residues. V lost 3 bases and J lost 8, with 10 bases in between. CDR3 in amino acids: CASSFSGRGYTF. CDR3 DNA: TGTGCCAGCAGTTTTTCAGGGCGCGGCTACACCTTC.

At least ten counts were recorded for this clonotype. The V call is TRBV19, the J call TRBJ2-5; D may match TRBD1 or TRBD2 (5 bases each). V lost 6 bases to trimming and J lost 4 bases, with 15 bases between them. There are 14 residues in the CDR3. Germline values: CDR1 LNHDA, CDR2 SQIVND (reference sequence). CDR3 coding DNA: TGTGCCAGTAGGGAAGGGACGCCCGGAGAGACCCAGTACTTC. Encoded protein: CASREGTPGETQYF.

The J gene is TRBJ2-3, the V gene TRBV6-1, with 8 bases aligning to TRBD1. CDR1 and CDR2 (germline): MNHNS, SASEGT. The trim removed 1 base at V and 4 bases at J, leaving 7 bases unmatched. This CDR3 is 16 amino acids long. CDR3 loop: CASSEGTLRGPDTQYF. In DNA, the CDR3 is TGTGCCAGCAGTGAAGGGACTCTCAGGGGGCCAGATACGCAGTATTTT.

At least ten counts were recorded for this clonotype. Here the CDR3 reads CASSYSRFNQPQHF. The CDR3 coding sequence is TGTGCCAGCAGTTACTCGAGATTCAATCAGCCCCAGCATTTT. This chain connects TRBV6-5 to TRBJ1-5; D gene unclear. The V gene lost 0 bases and the J gene lost 3 bases, with 6 bases spanning the gap. The CDR3 is 14 residues long. CDR1 and CDR2 (germline): MNHEY, SVGAGI.

This clonotype was counted many times. This rearrangement joins TRBV12-3 or TRBV12-4 to TRBJ1-2; weak D call: TRBD1 (6 bases). V was cut by 4 bases and J by 4 bases, with 13 bases left in between. The CDR3 loop spans 14 amino acids. CDR3 bases: TGTGCCAGCAGTTCCGAACAGGGAAGCTATGGCTACACCTTC. It translates to CASSSEQGSYGYTF.

The chain has TRBV7-6 and TRBJ2-7, with D possibly being TRBD2 (5 bases). V was trimmed by 6 bases and J by 0 bases, leaving 15 bases between them. Germline V gene data show CDR1 as SGHVS and CDR2 as FNYEAQ. The CDR3 contains 15 residues. CDR3 coding DNA: TGTGCCAGCAGTCTCCCCGGGGTCCGCTCCTACGAGCAGTACTTC. Encoded protein: CASSLPGVRSYEQYF.

This sequence joins TRBV12-5 and TRBJ2-1, with 7 positions matching TRBD2. The CDR3 is made up of 16 amino acids. Germline CDR1 LGHNT, CDR2 FRNRAP. V trimming: 1 base; J trimming: 5 bases; junction bases outside the gene matches: 8. The CDR3, as DNA: TGTGCTAGTGGTTTGGGCAGCGGGAACACAGACAATGAGCAGTTCTTC. It is translated as CASGLGSGNTDNEQFF.

In this sample, this clonotype turned up many times. The chain links TRBV20-1 to TRBJ2-7, with D uncertain. The CDR3 is made up of 11 amino acids. V was cut by 3 bases and J by 3 bases, with 6 bases left in between. Germline CDR1 is DFQATT and CDR2 is SNEGSKA (reference sequence). The CDR3 sequence: CSARQDYEQYF. The DNA of the CDR3 is TGCAGTGCTAGGCAGGACTACGAGCAGTACTTC.

This clonotype was detected many times. The rearrangement joins TRBV6-5 to TRBJ2-7; TRBD1 agrees at 7 bases. CDR3 length: 19 residues. V trimming: 7 bases; J trimming: 0 bases; junction bases outside the gene matches: 21. In germline, CDR1 is MNHEY, CDR2 SVGAGI. CDR3 in amino acids: CASTPYLVDGTDNSYEQYF. CDR3 DNA: TGTGCCAGCACACCCTACCTGGTAGATGGGACAGACAACTCCTACGAGCAGTACTTC.

The genes are TRBV30 and TRBJ2-7; no definite D call. Trimming cost V 1 base and J 3 bases, with 19 bases left between them. The germline CDR1 and CDR2 sequences are GTSNPN and SVGIG (reference sequence). The CDR3 is 16 residues long. The CDR3 bases are TGTGCCTGGAGTGGAAGCCTTACTGGACGGATCTACGAGCAGTACTTC. Translation: CAWSGSLTGRIYEQYF.

This clonotype was detected once. V usage is TRBV28 and J usage is TRBJ1-2; 10 bases are shared with TRBD1. J was trimmed by 3 bases and V by 8 bases; bases with no gene match: 12. The CDR3 spans 16 residues. Germline V gene sequence: CDR1 MDHEN, CDR2 SYDVKM. The CDR3 DNA reads TGTGCCAGCGGCCAGACAGGGGGCCCTATGGACTATGGCTACACCTTC. The encoded protein is CASGQTGGPMDYGYTF.

This clonotype was recorded many times. CDR3 DNA sequence: TGTGCCAGTACCCCCGGGACAGGGATCATTGAGCAGTACTTC. This gives the protein CASTPGTGIIEQYF. The chain recombines TRBV19 with TRBJ2-7; 9 bases are shared with TRBD1. The CDR3 length is 14 residues. The germline gives CDR1 LNHDA, CDR2 SQIVND (reference sequence). The ends lost 7 bases at V and 7 bases at J; junction bases unmatched: 11.

This clonotype came up many times. The chain uses TRBV20-1 and TRBJ1-6; D gene uncertain. V shed 6 bases and J shed 7 bases, with 16 bases lying between them. CDR3 length: 14 residues. From germline, CDR1 is DFQATT and CDR2 SNEGSKA (reference sequence). In DNA form, the CDR3 reads TGCAGTGCCGCCCCTTGGGGAGGGAATTCACCCCTCCACTTT. Translated: CSAAPWGGNSPLHF.

The chain combines TRBV3-1 with TRBJ2-4; possibly TRBD1 or TRBD2 for D (6 bases each). Trimming took off 1 base at V and 3 bases at J, with 19 bases between the two ends. Germline lookup yields CDR1 LGHDT and CDR2 YNNKEL (reference sequence). This CDR3 is 18 amino acids long. The DNA for the CDR3 is TGTGCCAGCAGCCAAGGCTGGAAGGGGGGAAGGGGCAAAAACATTCAGTACTTC. Its protein product is CASSQGWKGGRGKNIQYF.

This clonotype was counted many times. The rearrangement links TRBV20-1 to TRBJ1-1; D not certain. The CDR3 extends over 13 amino acids. V was clipped by 6 bases and J by 0 bases, with 11 bases between them. Germline CDR1 DFQATT, CDR2 SNEGSKA (reference sequence). CDR3 amino acids: CSAPRVLNTEAFF. The DNA of the CDR3 is TGCAGTGCCCCCCGGGTTCTGAACACTGAAGCTTTCTTT.

This clonotype was recorded many times. The rearrangement uses TRBV29-1 and TRBJ1-2; 12 nucleotides match TRBD1. This CDR3 is built from 15 residues. Germline V gene lookup returns CDR1 SQVTM and CDR2 ANQGSEA. With V trimmed by 4 bases and J by 2 bases, 5 bases remained unmatched. The CDR3 here is CSVAGTGGRNYGYTF. The CDR3 DNA reads as TGCAGCGTTGCGGGGACAGGGGGCAGGAACTATGGCTACACCTTC. The complete variable domain, with remaining parts taken from reference TRBV29-1 and TRBJ1-2, reads SAVISQKPSRDICQRGTSLTIQCQVDSQVTMMFWYRQQPGQSLTLIATANQGSEATYESGFVIDKFPISRPNLTFSTLTVSNMSPEDSSIYLCSVAGTGGRNYGYTFGSGTRLTVV.

The sample holds many counts of this clonotype. The missing conserved phenylalanine or tryptophan at the end of this CDR3 makes a read error likely. The chain uses TRBV6-5 and TRBJ2-7, with D maybe TRBD2 (5 bases). Trimming took 5 bases from V and 1 from J, leaving 12 bases between them. Per the germline V gene, CDR1 is MNHEY and CDR2 is SVGAGI. The CDR3 loop spans 14 amino acids. CDR3 in DNA: TGTGCCAGCAGTCCGGCGGGTGGATCCTACGAGCAGTACCTC. Translated, it gives CASSPAGGSYEQYL.

This clonotype was recorded many times. The chain uses TRBV5-6 and TRBJ1-5; unclear D gene. V was clipped by 3 bases and J by 0 bases, with 7 bases between them. The germline V gene encodes CDR1 SGHDT and CDR2 YYEEEE. The CDR3 contains 14 residues. CDR3 DNA sequence: TGTGCCAGCAGCTCGTATGTTAGCAATCAGCCCCAGCATTTT. Translation gives CASSSYVSNQPQHF.

This clonotype has at least ten counts. The V and J genes are TRBV19 and TRBJ1-1, with a possible D match to TRBD1 (5 bases). The germline V gene encodes CDR1 LNHDA and CDR2 SQIVND (reference sequence). The V and J ends lost 7 bases and 1 base respectively, with 16 bases between them. This CDR3 spans 15 amino acids. CDR3 bases: TGTGCCAGTACCCCGACCGGGACGGCGAACACTGAAGCTTTCTTT. This translates into CASTPTGTANTEAFF.

This clonotype was seen many times. The chain carries TRBV15 and TRBJ1-1; TRBD1 might be the D (5 bases). CDR3 size: 14 residues. Looked up from germline, CDR1 is LNHNV and CDR2 is YYDKDF (reference sequence). V was trimmed by 0 bases and J by 3 bases, leaving 8 bases between them. CDR3 in amino acids: CATSREGVHTEAFF. The CDR3 coding sequence is TGTGCCACCAGCAGAGAAGGGGTGCACACTGAAGCTTTCTTT. Supplemented by reference TRBV15 and TRBJ1-1, the full variable domain reads DAMVIQNPRYQVTQFGKPVTLSCSQTLNHNVMYWYQQKSSQAPKLLFHYYDKDFNNEADTPDNFQSRRPNTSFCFLDIRSPGLGDTAMYLCATSREGVHTEAFFGQGTRLTVV.

This clonotype was picked up many times. The rearrangement joins TRBV20-1 to TRBJ2-7; TRBD2 agrees at 12 bases. V was pared by 6 bases and J by 4 bases, with 4 bases of the junction left unmatched. CDR3 length: 13 amino acids. Germline assignment: CDR1 DFQATT and CDR2 SNEGSKA (reference sequence). CDR3 coding DNA: TGCAGTGCGTCGACTAGCGGGGGTTACGAGCAGTACTTC. It specifies CSASTSGGYEQYF.

This clonotype was recorded at least ten times. The chain is built from TRBV6-5 and TRBJ1-6; 9 bases align to TRBD1. Germline V gene data show CDR1 as MNHEY and CDR2 as SVGAGI. This CDR3 spans 15 amino acids. With 7 bases clipped from V and 7 bases from J, the junction kept 8 bases outside the gene matches. CDR3 coding DNA: TGTGCCAGCACCGTGGGACAGGGTCTAAATTCACCCCTCCACTTT. Translated, it gives CASTVGQGLNSPLHF.

The chain couples TRBV28 to TRBJ1-5; no clear D. The germline V and J ends were trimmed by 7 bases and 6 bases, with 19 bases remaining between them. From germline, CDR1 is MDHEN and CDR2 SYDVKM. CDR3 length: 15 amino acids. CDR3 in amino acids: CASTRTDWSGQPQHF. For the CDR3, the DNA is TGTGCCAGCACCCGAACTGATTGGTCGGGTCAGCCCCAGCATTTT. Complete variable domain (other parts from reference TRBV28 and TRBJ1-5): DVKVTQSSRYLVKRTGEKVFLECVQDMDHENMFWYRQDPGLGLRLIYFSYDVKMKEKGDIPEGYSVSREKKERFSLILESASTNQTSMYLCASTRTDWSGQPQHFGDGTRLSIL.